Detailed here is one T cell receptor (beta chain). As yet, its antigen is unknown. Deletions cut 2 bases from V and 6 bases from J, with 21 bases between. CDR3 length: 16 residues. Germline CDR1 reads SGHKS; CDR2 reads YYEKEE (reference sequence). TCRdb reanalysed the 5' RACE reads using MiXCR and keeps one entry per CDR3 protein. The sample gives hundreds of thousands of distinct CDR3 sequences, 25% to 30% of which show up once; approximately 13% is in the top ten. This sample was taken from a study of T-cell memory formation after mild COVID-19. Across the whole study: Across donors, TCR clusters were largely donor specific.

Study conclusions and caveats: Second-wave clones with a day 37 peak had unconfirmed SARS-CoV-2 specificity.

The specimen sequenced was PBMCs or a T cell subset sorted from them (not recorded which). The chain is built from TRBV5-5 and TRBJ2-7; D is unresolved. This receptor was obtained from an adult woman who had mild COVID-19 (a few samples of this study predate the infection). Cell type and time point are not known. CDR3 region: CASSLEAYGIPSEQYF. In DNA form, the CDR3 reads TGTGCCAGCAGCTTAGAAGCTTACGGTATTCCCTCCGAGCAGTACTTC.